Listed here are 23 T cell receptor beta chains from one sample, sequenced in a study of T cell responses to AZD1222 COVID-19 vaccine. Assay used: immunoSEQ multiplex PCR; TCRdb lists only in-frame clones, some missing. Among around 200,000 clones, over 85% were seen once, and the ten largest hold 3.5% to 4.5%. This specimen consisted of peripheral blood, obtained on day 0 of AZD1222 vaccination. The source of these receptors is an adult in good health.

The chain recombines TRBV5-1 with TRBJ1-2; 10 bases map to TRBD1. The CDR3 runs 13 residues. With V trimmed by 5 bases and J by 10 bases, 8 bases remained unmatched. Germline V gene data show CDR1 as SGHRS and CDR2 as YFSETQ. The CDR3 protein is CASSLGQGYDYTF. The CDR3 DNA reads TGCGCCAGCAGTCTGGGACAGGGGTACGACTACACCTTC.

The chain combines TRBV11-2 with TRBJ1-1, with 7 bases aligning to TRBD1. V trimming: 5 bases; J trimming: 4 bases; junction bases outside the gene matches: 10. Germline V gives CDR1 SGHAT, CDR2 FQNNGV. The CDR3 spans 15 residues. The CDR3 reads CASSPQGGISTEAFF. In DNA, the CDR3 is TGTGCCAGCAGCCCCCAGGGGGGTATTTCCACTGAAGCTTTCTTT.

V is TRBV2 and J is TRBJ2-2; 9 bases are a match to TRBD2. The V and J ends lost 4 bases and 3 bases, in that order; junction bases with no gene match: 3. Germline V lookup: CDR1 SNHLY, CDR2 FYNNEI. The CDR3 has 15 amino acids. The CDR3 nucleotides read TGTGCCAGCAGTGGGGAGCGGGGGGACACCGGGGAGCTGTTTTTT. As protein: CASSGERGDTGELFF. The full variable domain, rest sourced from reference TRBV2 and TRBJ2-2, is EPEVTQTPSHQVTQMGQEVILRCVPISNHLYFYWYRQILGQKVEFLVSFYNNEISEKSEIFDDQFSVERPDGSNFTLKIRSTKLEDSAMYFCASSGERGDTGELFFGEGSRLTVL.

The chain couples TRBV28 to TRBJ1-5, with TRBD1 as a possible D gene (6 bases). Trimming pared 6 bases from V and 7 bases from J, leaving 16 bases between. There are 14 residues in the CDR3. CDR1 and CDR2 from the germline V gene are MDHEN and SYDVKM. CDR3 sequence (DNA): TGTGCCAGCAGACCACAGGGATCGGGCCAGCCCCAGCATTTT. This sequence encodes CASRPQGSGQPQHF.

The chain carries TRBV6-5 and TRBJ1-1, with D perhaps TRBD1 (6 bases). The V end lost 5 bases, the J end lost 5 bases, and 12 bases lay between the germline ends. Per germline, CDR1 MNHEY and CDR2 SVGAGI. This CDR3 has 13 residues. The CDR3 protein is CASSPNDRTEAFF. Written as DNA, the CDR3 is TGTGCCAGCAGTCCGAATGACAGGACTGAAGCTTTCTTT.

This clone was recorded once. The chain recombines TRBV5-5 with TRBJ1-5, with D possibly TRBD1 on 5 matching bases. CDR3 length: 15 residues. The germline CDR1 and CDR2 sequences are SGHKS and YYEKEE (reference sequence). Deletions cut 0 bases from V and 1 base from J, with 8 bases between. The CDR3: CASSLGDGSNQPQHF. The DNA for the CDR3 is TGTGCCAGCAGCTTGGGGGACGGAAGCAATCAGCCCCAGCATTTT.

CDR3 in amino acids: CASSSGAGTGPEKLFF. The CDR3 DNA reads TGTGCCAGCAGCTCCGGCGCCGGGACAGGGCCTGAAAAACTGTTTTTT. V and J are TRBV7-6 and TRBJ1-4; 9 nucleotides align to TRBD1. The J segment lost 7 bases and the V segment lost 4 bases, leaving 10 bases of the junction unmatched. Germline V gene data show CDR1 as SGHVS and CDR2 as FNYEAQ. CDR3 length equals 16 residues.

The rearrangement uses TRBV15 and TRBJ2-2; 12 bases are a match to TRBD2. The CDR3 runs 17 residues. Germline V CDR1 and CDR2: LNHNV, YYDKDF (reference sequence). The trim removed 0 bases at V and 5 bases at J, leaving 4 bases unmatched. This chain's CDR3 is CATSRDRGLAGTGELFF. For the CDR3, the DNA is TGTGCCACCAGCAGAGATCGAGGACTAGCGGGAACCGGGGAGCTGTTTTTT.

This clone showed up just a few times. J is TRBJ1-5 and V is TRBV29-1; 7 positions agree with TRBD1. V was clipped by 4 bases and J by 9 bases; unmatched bases: 6. Germline V gene sequence: CDR1 SQVTM, CDR2 ANQGSEA. The CDR3 is 12 amino acids. CDR3 region: CSVGEGARPQHF. CDR3 nucleotides: TGCAGCGTTGGGGAGGGGGCGAGGCCCCAGCATTTT.

The chain combines TRBV6-5 with TRBJ2-3, with D perhaps assigned TRBD1 or TRBD2 (5 bases each). The CDR3 totals 16 residues. The germline V gene has CDR1 MNHEY and CDR2 SVGAGI. V was clipped by 0 bases and J by 5 bases, with 15 bases between them. Written as DNA, the CDR3 is TGTGCCAGCAGTTACTCGACAGTGGGAGATAGAGATACGCAGTATTTT. Residues: CASSYSTVGDRDTQYF.

The chain carries TRBV18 and TRBJ1-1; D perhaps matches TRBD1 (5 bases). Germline CDR1 KGHSH, CDR2 LQKENI. The V and J ends lost 3 bases and 5 bases respectively, with 10 bases between them. The CDR3 is 13 amino acids. The CDR3 region is CASSPPTGTEAFF. CDR3 DNA sequence: TGTGCCAGCTCACCGCCCACAGGTACTGAAGCTTTCTTT. Drawing the rest from reference TRBV18 and TRBJ1-1, the complete variable domain is NAGVMQNPRHLVRRRGQEARLRCSPMKGHSHVYWYRQLPEEGLKFMVYLQKENIIDESGMPKERFSAEFPKEGPSILRIQQVVRGDSAAYFCASSPPTGTEAFFGQGTRLTVV.

For the CDR3, the DNA is TGTGCCAGCTTCCCGGGGAACACTGAAGCTTTCTTT. It is translated as CASFPGNTEAFF. The chain links TRBV6-5 to TRBJ1-1; D is ambiguous. The CDR3 sequence is 12 residues long. The V end lost 8 bases, the J end lost 1 base, and 8 bases lay between the germline ends. Germline V gene data show CDR1 as MNHEY and CDR2 as SVGAGI.

This chain joins TRBV7-8 and TRBJ2-1; 9 bases are a match to TRBD2. Losses at the gene ends were 3 bases for V and 7 bases for J; bases not matched to a gene: 4. Looked up from germline, CDR1 is SGHVS and CDR2 is FQNEAQ. The CDR3 has 14 residues. The CDR3 DNA reads as TGTGCCAGCAGCTTTCCGGGACTAGCAAATGAGCAGTTCTTC. This encodes CASSFPGLANEQFF.

This clone was seen a single time. The V gene is TRBV19, the J gene TRBJ2-5; 8 bases align to TRBD2. Germline V lookup: CDR1 LNHDA, CDR2 SQIVND (reference sequence). The CDR3 runs 15 residues. Trimming removed 5 bases from V and 2 bases from J; junction bases left unmatched: 7. CDR3 bases: TGTGCCAGTAGTCCGTCGGGGGGGCTACAAGAGACCCAGTACTTC. The encoded protein is CASSPSGGLQETQYF.

V is TRBV6-5 and J is TRBJ1-1, with D maybe TRBD1 (5 bases). Trimming removed 2 bases from V and 11 bases from J, with 9 bases in between. From germline, CDR1 is MNHEY and CDR2 SVGAGI. This CDR3 is built from 11 residues. The CDR3 DNA follows: TGTGCCAGCAGTTACGCAGGGCTTGCTTTCTTT. Amino acid sequence: CASSYAGLAFF.

The chain is built from TRBV19 and TRBJ2-3, with D possibly matching TRBD2 (6 bases). The germline V and J ends were trimmed by 3 bases and 8 bases, with 15 bases remaining between them. CDR3 length equals 14 residues. Germline V gene sequence: CDR1 LNHDA, CDR2 SQIVND (reference sequence). The CDR3 DNA reads as TGTGCCAGTAGTATTGGGACTGCCGGGGGTACGCAGTATTTT. This gives the protein CASSIGTAGGTQYF.

This chain joins TRBV11-2 and TRBJ2-5, with D possibly being TRBD2 (6 bases). Germline-derived CDR1 and CDR2 are SGHAT and FQNNGV. V dropped 2 bases and J dropped 2 bases, with 18 bases sitting between them. The CDR3 contains 17 residues. The CDR3 DNA reads as TGTGCCAGCAGCTTATCGGCAGGGCTTAGCGGTCAAGAGACCCAGTACTTC. Translated, it gives CASSLSAGLSGQETQYF.

This sequence joins TRBV27 and TRBJ2-5; D unresolved. Germline V gene data show CDR1 as MNHEY and CDR2 as SMNVEV (reference sequence). Between the trimmed V and J ends, which lost 3 bases and 0 bases, there was a span of 8 bases. This CDR3 has 14 amino acids. For the CDR3, the DNA is TGTGCCAGCAGTTTCCGGCCGGACCAAGAGACCCAGTACTTC. Translating it yields CASSFRPDQETQYF.

The CDR3 sequence is CASSGGTNTGELFF. For the CDR3, the DNA is TGTGCCAGCAGTGGCGGGACTAACACCGGGGAGCTGTTTTTT. The chain carries TRBV2 and TRBJ2-2; D might be TRBD2 (6 bases). CDR3 length: 14 residues. V gave up 4 bases and J gave up 2 bases, with 8 bases separating them. Germline V gene sequence: CDR1 SNHLY, CDR2 FYNNEI.

The genes are TRBV29-1 and TRBJ1-1; weak D call: TRBD1 (5 bases). The V and J ends lost 5 bases and 0 bases respectively, with 16 bases between them. Per the germline V gene, CDR1 is SQVTM and CDR2 is ANQGSEA. The CDR3 sequence is 15 residues long. CDR3 nucleotide sequence: TGCAGCGTTATGGGGTTAGGGACCCTGAACACTGAAGCTTTCTTT. It encodes CSVMGLGTLNTEAFF.

The chain joins TRBV6-1 to TRBJ2-4, with 9 bases matching TRBD1. Germline V gene data show CDR1 as MNHNS and CDR2 as SASEGT. This CDR3 spans 17 amino acids. J lost 0 bases, V lost 4 bases, and 7 bases had no gene match. The CDR3 spells CASSGRGQGIAKNIQYF. Written as DNA, the CDR3 is TGTGCCAGCAGTGGGAGAGGACAGGGGATAGCCAAAAACATTCAGTACTTC.

The rearrangement joins TRBV20-1 to TRBJ1-1; D uncertain. CDR3 length: 14 amino acids. Germline CDR1 and CDR2: DFQATT and SNEGSKA (reference sequence). Trimming shortened V by 3 bases and J by 0 bases, and 11 bases separated the two germline ends. The CDR3 region has the DNA TGCAGTGCTAGTAATCAGGTCATGAACACTGAAGCTTTCTTT. Translating gives CSASNQVMNTEAFF.

This rearrangement joins TRBV5-5 to TRBJ1-2; D unresolved. The CDR3 runs 13 residues. The V gene's germline CDR1 is SGHKS and CDR2 YYEKEE (reference sequence). The V end was cut by 4 bases, the J end by 8 bases, with 15 bases between. This CDR3 reads CASSVNGVQGYTF. CDR3 DNA: TGTGCCAGCAGCGTGAATGGGGTTCAAGGCTACACCTTC.